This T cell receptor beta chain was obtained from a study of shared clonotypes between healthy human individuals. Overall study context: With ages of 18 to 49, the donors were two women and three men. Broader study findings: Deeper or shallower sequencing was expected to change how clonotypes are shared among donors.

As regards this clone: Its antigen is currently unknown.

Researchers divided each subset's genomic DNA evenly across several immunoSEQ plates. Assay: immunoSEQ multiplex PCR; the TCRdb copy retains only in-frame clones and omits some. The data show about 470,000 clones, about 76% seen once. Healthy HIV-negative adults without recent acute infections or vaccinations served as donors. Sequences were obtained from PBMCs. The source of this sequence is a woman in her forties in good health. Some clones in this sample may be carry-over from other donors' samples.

CDR3 region: CASSPGTSGGNKETQYF. The CDR3 bases are TGCGCCAGCAGCCCCGGGACTAGCGGGGGAAATAAAGAGACCCAGTACTTC. V usage is TRBV5-1 and J usage is TRBJ2-5, with 14 nucleotides matching TRBD2. The CDR3 is made up of 17 amino acids. V trimming: 4 bases; J trimming: 3 bases; junction bases outside the gene matches: 8. Germline CDR1 and CDR2: SGHRS and YFSETQ.